Listed below are T cell receptor beta chains from one sample, sequenced in a study of beta chain features in type 1 diabetes. Some clones are missing from TCRdb's copy, which holds only in-frame ones; the method was immunoSEQ multiplex PCR. Of around 500,000 clones in the sample, about 32% were seen once. Sequencing was performed on naive CD4+ T cells from blood. These TCRs come from a man between 18 and 35 years old in good health. The CDR3 runs from the conserved cysteine through the conserved F or W. The order of the fields is J gene, V gene, D gene, clone size, CDR3 DNA, CDR3 protein. A D gene is named only where the DNA matches it firmly. Clone sizes are given selectively: once, few, many, or a class where the clone is expanded.

TRBJ2-3 | TRBV6-5 | NA | NA | TGTGCCAGCAGTTCGCCGGGACTGACAGATACGCAGTATTTT | CASSSPGLTDTQYF
TRBJ2-3 | TRBV5-1 | NA | NA | TGCGCCAGCAGCTGGGAGCGGGCCGGGGGAACAGATACGCAGTATTTT | CASSWERAGGTDTQYF
TRBJ2-7 | TRBV6-5 | NA | NA | TGTGCCAGCAGCCAGACTCAGGACGAGCAGTACTTC | CASSQTQDEQYF
TRBJ2-3 | TRBV5-6 | NA | few | TGTGCCAGCAGCCTGTTTAGCACAGATACGCAGTATTTT | CASSLFSTDTQYF
TRBJ2-7 | TRBV11-1 | NA | few | TGTGCCAGCAGCTTAGACCCTATCGAGCAGTACTTC | CASSLDPIEQYF
TRBJ1-1 | TRBV28 | NA | few | TGTGCCAGCAGAATTACAGCGAACACTGAAGCTTTCTTT | CASRITANTEAFF
TRBJ2-1 | TRBV5-1 | NA | few | TGCGCCAGCAGCTTGGAACAGATCGATTCCCCCCAGTTCTTC | CASSLEQIDSPQFF
TRBJ2-1 | TRBV30 | NA | few | TGTGCCTGGAGTGTAATCGGTAATGAGCAGTTCTTC | CAWSVIGNEQFF
TRBJ2-7 | TRBV6-6 | TRBD2 | NA | TGTGCCAGCTCAGGGACTAGCGGGACCTACGAGCAGTACTTC | CASSGTSGTYEQYF
TRBJ2-1 | TRBV30 | TRBD2 | NA | TGTGCCTGGTCCATGGGGACTAGCGGACACAATGAGCAGTTCTTC | CAWSMGTSGHNEQFF
TRBJ2-1 | TRBV15 | TRBD2 | NA | TGTGCCACCAGCAGAGAGGCAAGCGGGAGAAGTCATGAGCAGTTCTTC | CATSREASGRSHEQFF
TRBJ2-1 | TRBV29-1 | TRBD2 | few | TGCAGCGTTGGGGTAGCGGGAGGGCCAGGAAATGAGCAGTTCTTC | CSVGVAGGPGNEQFF
TRBJ1-5 | TRBV30 | NA | NA | TGTGCCTGGAGTGGCCAGGGTCTTAGCAATCAGCCCCAGCATTTT | CAWSGQGLSNQPQHF
TRBJ1-1 | TRBV30 | TRBD1 | few | TGTGCCTGGAGAAAGCACAGGGGCACTGAAGCTTTCTTT | CAWRKHRGTEAFF
TRBJ1-1 | TRBV30 | NA | NA | TGTGCCGCAGGAGGGAGGGGAGGTTACACTGAAGCTTTCTTT | CAAGGRGGYTEAFF
TRBJ2-7 | TRBV7-2 | TRBD2 | NA | TGTGCCAGCAGCTTACGGCGGGAGAGTAACGAGCAGTACTTC | CASSLRRESNEQYF
TRBJ1-5 | TRBV28 | NA | NA | TGTGCCAGCAGTTTTAAGCCCCAGCATTTT | CASSFKPQHF
TRBJ2-5 | TRBV18 | TRBD1 | NA | TGTGCCAGCTCACCACAGGGGGCCGCACAAGAGACCCAGTACTTC | CASSPQGAAQETQYF
TRBJ2-3 | TRBV9 | NA | NA | TGTGCCAGCAGCCCCAGGGGCAGGGAAGCGGCAGATACGCAGTATTTT | CASSPRGREAADTQYF
TRBJ2-1 | TRBV20-1 | NA | once | TGCAGTGCTGGGGTGGGCCCTGAGCAGTTCTTC | CSAGVGPEQFF
TRBJ1-1 | TRBV30 | NA | NA | TGTGCCTGGAACAGGCTGAACACTGAAGCTTTCTTT | CAWNRLNTEAFF
TRBJ2-7 | TRBV23-1 | NA | once | TGCGCCAGCAGTCGATTCAGGAGGGTAACAATTAGGGCTTCCTACGAGCAGTACTTC | CASSRFRRVTIRASYEQYF
TRBJ2-3 | TRBV29-1 | TRBD2 | NA | TGCAGCGTTGACCGGGAGGGCCGGGTGGATACGCAGTATTTT | CSVDREGRVDTQYF
TRBJ1-1 | TRBV25-1 | TRBD1 | NA | TGTGCCAGCAGTGGACCCGGGACAGAGAACACTGAAGCTTTCTTT | CASSGPGTENTEAFF
TRBJ1-6 | TRBV25-1 | TRBD1 | NA | TGTGCCAGCAGTGGAACAGGGGCTAGTGCCTCCCTCCACTTT | CASSGTGASASLHF
TRBJ2-6 | TRBV7-9 | TRBD2 | NA | TGTGCCAGCAGCTTCCCGGGACTAGCGGGAGATGCTGGGGCCAACGTCCTGACTTTC | CASSFPGLAGDAGANVLTF
TRBJ2-7 | TRBV29-1 | NA | few | TGCAGCGTTGTAGGGTCGGGCAGGGGCGAGCAGTACTTC | CSVVGSGRGEQYF
TRBJ1-5 | TRBV4-2 | TRBD1 | NA | TGTGCCAGCAGCCAAGATAAGGGACAGAATCAGCCCCAGCATTTT | CASSQDKGQNQPQHF
TRBJ2-1 | TRBV9 | NA | NA | TGTGCCAGCAGCGTAGCTACACTGAACAATGAGCAGTTCTTC | CASSVATLNNEQFF
TRBJ1-1 | TRBV4-3 | NA | NA | TGCGCCAGCAGCACGAACACAGGGCGCTCCCTTGAAGCTTTCTTT | CASSTNTGRSLEAFF
TRBJ2-1 | TRBV30 | TRBD1 | NA | TGTGCCTGGGGGACAGGGCTCTACAATGAGCAGTTCTTC | CAWGTGLYNEQFF
TRBJ2-1 | TRBV19 | NA | NA | TGTGCCAGTAGTATTCTCTGGGGGCATGAGCAGTTCTTC | CASSILWGHEQFF
TRBJ2-4 | TRBV9 | NA | NA | TGTGCCAGCAGCGTAGGCCCCGTAGCCAAAAACATTCAGTACTTC | CASSVGPVAKNIQYF
TRBJ2-7 | TRBV7-2 | TRBD2 | NA | TGTGCCAGCAGCCGATTAGCGGGGTTCTACGAGCAGTACTTC | CASSRLAGFYEQYF
TRBJ2-7 | TRBV7-7 | NA | few | TGTGCTAGCAGCACGGGGGTCCAAAGCGAGCAGTACTTC | CASSTGVQSEQYF
TRBJ2-1 | TRBV4-1 | NA | NA | TGCGCCAGCAGCCAATGGGCACAAAATTACAATGAGCAGTTCTTC | CASSQWAQNYNEQFF
TRBJ2-3 | TRBV10-3 | TRBD1 | NA | TGTGCCATCACCGGAGACAGGGATGCAGATACGCAGTATTTT | CAITGDRDADTQYF
TRBJ2-7 | TRBV7-2 | TRBD2 | few | TGTGCCAGCAGCCTATCGGGACTAGCGTCCTACGAGCAGTACTTC | CASSLSGLASYEQYF
TRBJ2-3 | TRBV7-2 | NA | NA | TGTGCCAGCAGCCCGGGACTTGCCGCTAGCACAGATACGCAGTATTTT | CASSPGLAASTDTQYF
TRBJ2-5 | TRBV6-5 | NA | NA | TGTGCCAGCAGTTACAACAGGGAGGACCAAGAGACCCAGTACTTC | CASSYNREDQETQYF
TRBJ1-1 | TRBV6-6 | NA | few | TGTGCCAGCAGTTACGGGGGGGAGAACACTGAAGCTTTCTTT | CASSYGGENTEAFF
TRBJ2-1 | TRBV7-8 | TRBD2 | NA | TGTGCCAGCAGCCGAGGACTAGCGACGATTGAGCAGTTCTTC | CASSRGLATIEQFF
TRBJ1-5 | TRBV2 | NA | NA | TGTGCCAGCAGTGCCACTACAGGGTTGGGCGCTCAGCCCCAGCATTTT | CASSATTGLGAQPQHF
TRBJ2-5 | TRBV28 | NA | NA | TGTGCCAGCAGTTACAGCAGGGGGGTAGAGACCCAGTACTTC | CASSYSRGVETQYF
TRBJ2-7 | TRBV28 | NA | NA | TGTGCCAGCAGTTTAGAGGGGCCCTACGAGCAGTACTTC | CASSLEGPYEQYF
TRBJ2-7 | TRBV30 | TRBD2 | few | TGTGCCTGGATCGTGACTAGCGGGAGAGGCGAGCAGTACTTC | CAWIVTSGRGEQYF
TRBJ2-1 | TRBV29-1 | TRBD1 | few | TGCAGCTTCGGACAGGGGGCGCTTGATGAGCAGTTCTTC | CSFGQGALDEQFF
TRBJ2-1 | TRBV2 | NA | NA | TGTGCCAGTGGGATGTACAATGAGCAGTTCTTC | CASGMYNEQFF
TRBJ1-2 | TRBV7-9 | NA | NA | TGTGCCAGCAGCTTCGATGTTAACTATGGCTACACCTTC | CASSFDVNYGYTF
TRBJ2-5 | TRBV25-1 | TRBD1 | NA | TGTGCCAGCAGTGAATACGGACAGGGGGCTGCTGAGACCCAGTACTTC | CASSEYGQGAAETQYF
TRBJ2-5 | TRBV11-2 | TRBD1 | NA | TGTGCCAGCAGCCCCCAGACAGGGAAGTACCAAGAGACCCAGTACTTC | CASSPQTGKYQETQYF
TRBJ2-7 | TRBV28 | NA | NA | TGTGCCAGCCAGGAGACAGGCTCCTACGAGCAGTACTTC | CASQETGSYEQYF
TRBJ2-1 | TRBV5-1 | NA | few | TGCGCCAGCAGCTTGGGCGGGGTCGACAATGAGCAGTTCTTC | CASSLGGVDNEQFF
TRBJ2-7 | TRBV4-3 | TRBD1 | NA | TGCGCCAGCAGCCAGGGACAGGGTTTTATCGACGAGCAGTACTTC | CASSQGQGFIDEQYF
TRBJ2-7 | TRBV29-1 | TRBD1 | NA | TGCAGCGTTGAAGTGGGGACAGGGGAACCCTACGAGCAGTACTTC | CSVEVGTGEPYEQYF